The source of this T cell receptor beta chain is a study of T cell repertoires in cytomegalovirus infection. Study details: Public TCR beta signatures marked donors with CMV infection and the matching HLA.

Points from the study as a whole: The study found HLA-C-restricted CMV-specific TCR beta clonotypes dominating the ex vivo response. Public TCR beta family frequency separated CMV-and-HLA carriers, including in an independent cohort.

Via MiXCR, TCRdb re-called the reads, giving one row per CDR3 protein. The data show a few hundred thousand distinct CDR3 sequences, over 7.5% seen once. Germline assignment: CDR1 SGHAT and CDR2 FQNNGV. This CDR3 region has 14 residues. The V and J ends lost 4 bases and 1 base respectively, with 10 bases between them. The table lists this clonotype with a few counts. What it binds is not known. Sequenced input: PBMCs. This rearrangement joins TRBV11-2 to TRBJ2-5; D is possibly TRBD1 or TRBD2 (5 bases each). The sequence was collected from a human donor in good health (CMV status not recorded). Some clones in this sample may be carry-over from other donors' samples. CDR3 protein: CASSSGAFQETQYF. For the CDR3, the DNA is TGTGCCAGCAGCTCCGGGGCTTTCCAAGAGACCCAGTACTTC.